A single sample is the source of the 24 T cell receptor beta chains below, sequenced in a study of blood T cell repertoires in COVID-19 (dated by TCRdb to the early 2020s). The library was obtained by the immunoSEQ multiplex PCR assay. As stored in TCRdb, this immuneACCESS dataset retains in-frame rearrangements with V and J assigned. A fraction of the clones does not appear; measured against another copy, unresolved V genes explain less than half of the discrepancy, and the remainder lacks a known reason. For this sample the table gives 55,000 to 75,000 clones, of which approximately 86% were detected only once. The ten most abundant clones make up 6% to 8% of the sample. Input material: peripheral blood. Receptors originate from a human donor with active COVID-19. The donor label of this sample is uncertain.

This clone has more than one count but fewer than ten. V is TRBV6-2 or TRBV6-3 and J is TRBJ1-6, with D maybe TRBD1 (5 bases). Germline values: CDR1 MNHEY, CDR2 SVGEGT. CDR3 size: 15 residues. The V gene lost 5 bases and the J gene lost 7 bases, with 15 bases spanning the gap. The CDR3 nucleotides are TGTGCCAGCAGTCCGGGTGGGGCGACAAATTCACCCCTCCACTTT. Protein product: CASSPGGATNSPLHF.

The CDR3, as DNA: TGTGCCAGCAGTTCGACAGTTAATTCACCCCTCCACTTT. Protein sequence: CASSSTVNSPLHF. The rearrangement joins TRBV6-6 to TRBJ1-6; TRBD1 might be the D (5 bases). V was clipped by 4 bases and J by 6 bases, with 7 bases between them. Looked up from germline, CDR1 is MNHNY and CDR2 is SVGAGI (reference sequence). The CDR3 runs 13 residues.

The table lists this clone with a count of one. The genes are TRBV11-2 and TRBJ1-3; TRBD1 matches at 9 bases. Germline V lookup: CDR1 SGHAT, CDR2 FQNNGV. Losses at the gene ends were 5 bases for V and 3 bases for J; bases not matched to a gene: 5. This CDR3 has 15 amino acids. The DNA for the CDR3 is TGTGCCAGCAGCCCGGGACAGGGTAATGGAAACACCATATATTTT. It yields the protein CASSPGQGNGNTIYF.

The rearrangement joins TRBV5-4 to TRBJ1-4; 10 nucleotides agree with TRBD1. J lost 6 bases, V lost 4 bases, and 6 bases had no gene match. This CDR3 contains 15 residues. Germline lookup yields CDR1 SGHNT and CDR2 YYREEE (reference sequence). In nucleotides, the CDR3 is TGTGCCAGCAGCATCGCCGGGACAGGGGATGAAAAACTGTTTTTT. Translated, it gives CASSIAGTGDEKLFF.

The chain couples TRBV28 to TRBJ2-3, with D possibly TRBD1 on 6 matching bases. CDR1 is MDHEN and CDR2 is SYDVKM in the germline V gene. Trimming removed 5 bases at V and 3 bases at J, with 15 bases between. The CDR3 is 15 residues long. The CDR3 protein is CASSAPDRLTDTQYF. CDR3 nucleotide sequence: TGTGCCAGCAGTGCCCCGGACAGATTAACAGATACGCAGTATTTT. Supplemented by reference TRBV28 and TRBJ2-3, the full variable domain reads DVKVTQSSRYLVKRTGEKVFLECVQDMDHENMFWYRQDPGLGLRLIYFSYDVKMKEKGDIPEGYSVSREKKERFSLILESASTNQTSMYLCASSAPDRLTDTQYFGPGTRLTVL.

The CDR3 region is CASRPAWGQVYF. Here the CDR3 DNA reads TGTGCCAGCAGGCCAGCCTGGGGACAGGTGTACTTC. The rearrangement joins TRBV12-3 or TRBV12-4 to TRBJ2-7, with 8 bases aligning to TRBD1. Trimming cost V 6 bases and J 12 bases; bases outside gene matches: 10. The CDR3 length is 12 residues.

The chain has TRBV12-3 or TRBV12-4 and TRBJ2-3; D uncertain. Trimming stripped 6 bases from V and 2 bases from J, with 3 bases between. This CDR3 region has 11 residues. The CDR3 region is CASRLTDTQYF. CDR3 DNA: TGTGCCAGCAGACTCACAGATACGCAGTATTTT.

In regard to this clone: The same CDR3 also results from other DNA sequences found in this sample. The chain uses TRBV19 and TRBJ2-1; tentatively, D is TRBD1 (6 bases). Trimming removed 5 bases from V and 4 bases from J, with 9 bases in between. The CDR3 length is 13 residues. The germline V gene has CDR1 LNHDA and CDR2 SQIVND (reference sequence). This chain's CDR3 is CASSPRGYNEQFF. CDR3 nucleotide sequence: TGTGCCAGTAGTCCCAGGGGATACAATGAGCAGTTCTTC.

The chain recombines TRBV7-2 with TRBJ1-1; D gene uncertain. Per germline, CDR1 SGHTA and CDR2 FQGNSA. The CDR3 sequence is 13 residues long. Trimming removed 5 bases from V and 3 bases from J, with 10 bases in between. This CDR3 is CASSRSRDTEAFF. CDR3 sequence (DNA): TGTGCCAGCAGCCGTTCCCGGGACACTGAAGCTTTCTTT.

The CDR3 loop reads CASLPREYSNQPQHF. The CDR3 DNA reads TGTGCCAGCCTTCCCAGGGAATATAGCAATCAGCCCCAGCATTTT. The chain is built from TRBV6-5 and TRBJ1-5, with a weak D call TRBD1 (5 bases). CDR1 is MNHEY, CDR2 SVGAGI, per germline. Trimming left V 8 bases short and J 0 bases short, with 14 bases between. This CDR3 contains 15 residues.

The rearrangement links TRBV5-8 to TRBJ2-3, with TRBD2 as a possible D gene (5 bases). Looked up from germline, CDR1 is SGHTS and CDR2 is YDEGEE. V lost 8 bases to trimming and J lost 4 bases, with 11 bases between them. The CDR3 totals 12 residues. The CDR3 DNA sequence: TGTGCCAGTGCCGGGGTCCCAGATACGCAGTATTTT. This encodes CASAGVPDTQYF.

This rearrangement joins TRBV4-1 to TRBJ1-2; no firm D call. CDR3 length: 14 amino acids. Germline loops: CDR1 MGHRA, CDR2 YSYEKL. Trimming removed 1 base at V and 5 bases at J, with 11 bases between. The CDR3 here is CASSQGQREYGYTF. The CDR3, as DNA: TGCGCCAGCAGCCAAGGGCAGAGGGAGTATGGCTACACCTTC.

CDR3 DNA sequence: TGTGCCAGCAAGCCAGGGACAGGGACGAGAACTGAAGCTTTCTTT. Its protein is CASKPGTGTRTEAFF. The chain carries TRBV28 and TRBJ1-1, with 9 positions matching TRBD1. CDR3 length: 15 amino acids. Germline trimming cut 7 bases from V and 5 bases from J; bases unmatched to any gene: 11. Germline loops: CDR1 MDHEN, CDR2 SYDVKM. The whole variable domain, remainder taken from reference TRBV28 and TRBJ1-1, is DVKVTQSSRYLVKRTGEKVFLECVQDMDHENMFWYRQDPGLGLRLIYFSYDVKMKEKGDIPEGYSVSREKKERFSLILESASTNQTSMYLCASKPGTGTRTEAFFGQGTRLTVV.

V is TRBV6-6 and J is TRBJ1-3; TRBD1 is a possible D gene (6 bases). The germline V and J ends were trimmed by 2 bases and 4 bases, with 15 bases remaining between them. The CDR3 runs to 16 residues. From germline, CDR1 is MNHNY and CDR2 SVGAGI (reference sequence). CDR3 nucleotide sequence: TGTGCCAGCAGTTACACAACACAGGGTTGGGGAAACACCATATATTTT. This encodes CASSYTTQGWGNTIYF.

This chain uses TRBV6-5 with TRBJ2-5, with 12 bases aligning to TRBD1. V dropped 1 base and J dropped 4; count of bases not matched to a gene: 1. Germline V CDR1 and CDR2: MNHEY, SVGAGI. CDR3 length: 15 amino acids. This CDR3 reads CASSYWDRGLETQYF. CDR3 bases: TGTGCCAGCAGTTACTGGGACAGGGGGCTAGAGACCCAGTACTTC.

The chain recombines TRBV7-2 with TRBJ1-4; a weak D match, TRBD1 (6 bases). This CDR3 comprises 15 residues. V dropped 5 bases and J dropped 6 bases, with 16 bases sitting between them. Germline V gives CDR1 SGHTA, CDR2 FQGNSA. In DNA form, the CDR3 reads TGTGCCAGCAGCCCATCGACAGGTTCTTATGAAAAACTGTTTTTT. Translation gives CASSPSTGSYEKLFF.

This clone showed up just once. The chain couples TRBV13 to TRBJ2-7; 9 bases are a match to TRBD1. Losses at the gene ends were 4 bases for V and 5 bases for J; bases not matched to a gene: 9. Germline loops: CDR1 PRHDT, CDR2 FYEKMQ (reference sequence). The CDR3 has 15 amino acids. CDR3 nucleotide sequence: TGTGCCAGCAGCTACGGGACAGGGCAAGCTAACGAGCAGTACTTC. Its translation is CASSYGTGQANEQYF.

The chain links TRBV6-5 to TRBJ1-4; 7 nucleotides agree with TRBD1. Germline V gene sequence: CDR1 MNHEY, CDR2 SVGAGI. The CDR3 length is 14 residues. Unmatched junction bases numbered 6, after V lost 3 bases and J lost 8 bases. CDR3 sequence reads: CASSYLQGNEKLFF. As DNA, the CDR3 is TGTGCCAGCAGTTATCTACAGGGGAACGAAAAACTGTTTTTT.

This chain joins TRBV5-1 and TRBJ2-1; TRBD2 matches at 10 bases. In germline, CDR1 is SGHRS, CDR2 YFSETQ. This CDR3 comprises 15 residues. J lost 9 bases, V lost 5 bases, and 11 bases had no gene match. CDR3 nucleotides: TGCGCCAGCAGACCTGGAGCGGGAGGGCCGGTTGAGCAGTTCTTC. Translated: CASRPGAGGPVEQFF.

The chain couples TRBV2 to TRBJ1-1, with 8 bases that match TRBD1. V was pared by 3 bases and J by 4 bases, with 4 bases of the junction left unmatched. CDR1 is SNHLY and CDR2 is FYNNEI in the germline V gene. The CDR3 has 14 residues. DNA of the CDR3: TGTGCCAGCAGTGAGACGCAGGGGGCCACTGAAGCTTTCTTT. Its protein is CASSETQGATEAFF.

The chain joins TRBV9 to TRBJ1-2; possible D gene TRBD1, 5 bases. The CDR3 has 15 residues. Trimming removed 0 bases from V and 4 bases from J, with 13 bases in between. The V gene's germline CDR1 is SGDLS and CDR2 YYNGEE. For the CDR3, the DNA is TGTGCCAGCAGCGTAGGCTTAGGGGAAGGCTATGGCTACACCTTC. Its translation: CASSVGLGEGYGYTF.

The chain is built from TRBV5-4 and TRBJ2-7, with a tentative D call TRBD2 (6 bases). This CDR3 has 13 amino acids. The germline gives CDR1 SGHNT, CDR2 YYREEE (reference sequence). Trimming took 4 bases from V and 6 from J, leaving 14 bases between them. CDR3 loop: CASSRGTSGEQYF. The CDR3 DNA follows: TGTGCCAGCAGCCGGGGGACTTCGGGCGAGCAGTACTTC.

This clone was counted a single time. The V call is TRBV7-2, the J call TRBJ1-2, with 10 bases identical to TRBD1. The CDR3 is 14 amino acids. Germline trimming cut 4 bases from V and 7 bases from J; bases unmatched to any gene: 6. Germline-derived CDR1 and CDR2 are SGHTA and FQGNSA. The CDR3 DNA follows: TGTGCCAGCAGCTCGTCGACAGGGGGCACTGGCTACACCTTC. Amino acid sequence: CASSSSTGGTGYTF.

The rearrangement joins TRBV6-2 or TRBV6-3 to TRBJ2-2, with 7 positions matching TRBD1. The CDR3 spans 15 residues. Germline lookup yields CDR1 MNHEY and CDR2 SVGEGT. The J segment lost 5 bases and the V segment lost 4 bases, leaving 7 bases of the junction unmatched. The CDR3 protein is CASSLDRVGTGELFF. CDR3 in DNA: TGTGCCAGCAGTTTAGACAGGGTCGGGACCGGGGAGCTGTTTTTT.